The 15 T cell receptor beta chains listed next were all sequenced from one sample in a study of blood T cells in healthy people across ages. Together with a sample-barcoded 5' primer, a J-beta primer mix was included in a second PCR lasting about 6 to 11 cycles. One entry per CDR3 protein, called by TCRdb with MiXCR from the 5' RACE reads. The sample has about 780,000 distinct CDR3 sequences; roughly 25% are singletons. This same sample was also part of a study on T cells of mothers and their children.

Specimen: blood. All receptors derive from a boy younger than 18 in good health.

The V call is TRBV10-3, the J call TRBJ1-5; 8 bases map to TRBD1. From germline, CDR1 is ENHRY and CDR2 SYGVKD. This CDR3 spans 15 amino acids. CDR3 sequence reads: CTTEPQGAGNQPQHF. The CDR3 DNA reads as TGTACCACCGAACCTCAGGGGGCTGGCAATCAGCCCCAGCATTTT.

As concerns this clonotype: One junction end disagrees with the germline gene, perhaps due to a read error. The chain is built from TRBV27 and TRBJ1-4, with 10 bases identical to TRBD1. Looked up from germline, CDR1 is MNHEY and CDR2 is SMNVEV (reference sequence). The CDR3 runs 14 residues. The CDR3 DNA sequence: TGTGCCAACAGTCCGGACAGGGGGAGTGAAAAACTGTTTTTT. The encoded protein is CANSPDRGSEKLFF.

This clonotype showed up just a few times. One junction end disagrees with the germline gene, perhaps due to a read error. The CDR3 loop reads CGVETGREETQYF. In DNA form, the CDR3 reads TGCGGCGTTGAAACAGGGAGGGAGGAGACCCAGTACTTC. The rearrangement joins TRBV29-1 to TRBJ2-5; perhaps TRBD2 as D (7 bases). Germline V gene lookup returns CDR1 SQVTM and CDR2 ANQGSEA. The CDR3 length is 13 residues.

The chain couples TRBV30 to TRBJ2-5; D assignment may be TRBD1 or TRBD2 (5 bases each). Germline V gene lookup returns CDR1 GTSNPN and CDR2 SVGIG (reference sequence). The CDR3 sequence is 12 residues long. Trimming cost V 2 bases and J 4 bases, with 8 bases left between them. The CDR3 reads CAWSRDGETQYF. CDR3 bases: TGTGCCTGGAGTAGGGACGGAGAGACCCAGTACTTC.

The V call is TRBV5-1, the J call TRBJ1-1; D is ambiguous. Germline CDR1 is SGHRS and CDR2 is YFSETQ. The CDR3 extends over 16 amino acids. The V end was cut by 0 bases, the J end by 0 bases, with 12 bases between. The CDR3 here is CASSLDASSMNTEAFF. CDR3 bases: TGCGCCAGCAGCTTGGATGCCAGCTCGATGAACACTGAAGCTTTCTTT.

This clonotype has only one observation. The V call is TRBV5-1, the J call TRBJ1-4; D call uncertain. In germline, CDR1 is SGHRS, CDR2 YFSETQ. Trimming shortened V by 0 bases and J by 8 bases, and 11 bases separated the two germline ends. There are 14 residues in the CDR3. Here the CDR3 reads CASSLAASREKLFF. The DNA for the CDR3 is TGCGCCAGCAGCTTGGCAGCTTCGCGGGAAAAACTGTTTTTT.

As to this clonotype: Without the conserved terminal phenylalanine or tryptophan, this CDR3 likely stems from a read error. The J gene is TRBJ2-3, the V gene TRBV29-1; D unclear. Trimming removed 2 bases from V and 6 bases from J, with 9 bases in between. Per the germline V gene, CDR1 is SQVTM and CDR2 is ANQGSEA. The CDR3 sequence is 12 residues long. CDR3 sequence reads: CSVEKGTDTQYP. The CDR3 region has the DNA TGCAGCGTTGAAAAGGGAACCGATACGCAGTATCCT.

The CDR3 DNA is TGTGCCAGCAGCCAGCTGGAAATGACCACTTTCACAGATACGCAGTATTTT. Protein sequence: CASSQLEMTTFTDTQYF. The rearrangement joins TRBV11-2 to TRBJ2-3, with D uncertain. The CDR3 has 17 residues. Between the trimmed V and J ends, which lost 5 bases and 2 bases, there was a span of 20 bases. CDR1 is SGHAT and CDR2 is FQNNGV in the germline V gene.

The chain employs TRBV7-2 and TRBJ1-2; maybe TRBD1 (5 bases). CDR3 size: 15 residues. Germline loops: CDR1 SGHTA, CDR2 FQGNSA. Deletions cut 5 bases from V and 0 bases from J, with 13 bases between. DNA of the CDR3: TGTGCCAGCAGCCTTAGACAGAAAGCTAACTATGGCTACACCTTC. Its protein product is CASSLRQKANYGYTF.

This clonotype was recorded many times. One end of the junction varies from germline; a read error may be responsible. The chain couples TRBV5-1 to TRBJ1-1; D unclear. The CDR3 has 13 residues. In germline, CDR1 is SGHRS, CDR2 YFSETQ. The CDR3 loop is CASSLASNTEAFF. For the CDR3, the DNA is TGTGCCAGCAGCTTGGCGTCGAACACTGAAGCTTTCTTT. The whole variable domain, filled in from reference TRBV5-1 and TRBJ1-1, reads KAGVTQTPRYLIKTRGQQVTLSCSPISGHRSVSWYQQTPGQGLQFLFEYFSETQRNKGNFPGRFSGRQFSNSRSEMNVSTLELGDSALYLCASSLASNTEAFFGQGTRLTVV.

This clonotype has a handful of counts. The rearrangement links TRBV11-2 to TRBJ1-1; D ambiguous. CDR1 and CDR2 from the germline V gene are SGHAT and FQNNGV. The germline V and J ends were trimmed by 0 bases and 5 bases, with 13 bases remaining between them. This CDR3 comprises 15 residues. The CDR3: CASSLEGGFGTEAFF. CDR3 bases: TGTGCCAGCAGCTTAGAAGGCGGCTTTGGGACTGAAGCTTTCTTT.

The CDR3 sequence is CSARGIEAGSYEQYF. CDR3 DNA: TGCAGTGCTAGAGGAATTGAAGCGGGGAGCTACGAGCAGTACTTC. The chain combines TRBV20-1 with TRBJ2-7, with 7 bases fitting TRBD2. This CDR3 contains 15 residues. Germline trimming cut 1 base from V and 3 bases from J; bases unmatched to any gene: 9. Germline lookup yields CDR1 DFQATT and CDR2 SNEGSKA (reference sequence).

This clonotype was recorded a few times. This chain joins TRBV29-1 and TRBJ1-4; D may be TRBD1 (6 bases). V gave up 1 base and J gave up 0 bases, with 12 bases separating them. The CDR3 covers 16 residues. Germline V gene lookup returns CDR1 SQVTM and CDR2 ANQGSEA. CDR3 nucleotide sequence: TGCAGCGTTGAAGGGGACACTAGAGCAACTAATGAAAAACTGTTTTTT. Protein sequence: CSVEGDTRATNEKLFF.

This clonotype was observed a few times. J is TRBJ2-5 and V is TRBV5-4; weak D call: TRBD1 (5 bases). CDR3 length: 14 amino acids. Germline assignment: CDR1 SGHNT and CDR2 YYREEE (reference sequence). V lost 4 bases, J lost 4 bases, and 14 bases lay in between. The CDR3: CASSPTQGPETQYF. Here the CDR3 DNA reads TGTGCCAGCAGCCCGACTCAGGGCCCAGAGACCCAGTACTTC.

The rearrangement links TRBV5-1 to TRBJ2-1, with D possibly being TRBD2 (7 bases). CDR3 size: 15 residues. V was clipped by 4 bases and J by 7 bases, with 18 bases between them. Germline CDR1 is SGHRS and CDR2 is YFSETQ. The CDR3 spells CASSQEGGNRNEQFF. CDR3 nucleotides: TGCGCCAGCAGCCAGGAGGGGGGGAATCGGAATGAGCAGTTCTTC.